This TCR beta chain originates from a study of T-cell memory formation after mild COVID-19. A single record per CDR3 protein comes from TCRdb applying MiXCR to the 5' RACE reads. This table holds 280,000 or so distinct CDR3 sequences, more than 15% found once. There are 15 residues in the CDR3. V lost 2 bases, J lost 1 base, and 10 bases lay in between. Germline CDR1 and CDR2: SGHTA and FQGTGA. This clonotype has only a few counts. Its antigen is unknown. General observations from the study: CM and EM subsets held most contracting CD4+ clones; EMRA held CD8+ ones.

The receptor was derived from a man aged 18 to 29 who had mild COVID-19 (a few samples of this study predate the infection). Cell type and time point are not known. Sequenced input: PBMCs or a T cell subset sorted from them (not recorded which). The chain carries TRBV7-3 and TRBJ2-3; D not resolved. The CDR3 region is CASSLWVDGTDTQYF. DNA for the CDR3: TGTGCCAGCAGCTTATGGGTCGACGGCACAGATACGCAGTATTTT. The variable domain in full, completed from reference TRBV7-3 and TRBJ2-3, reads GAGVSQTPSNKVTEKGKYVELRCDPISGHTALYWYRQSLGQGPEFLIYFQGTGAADDSGLPNDRFFAVRPEGSVSTLKIQRTERGDSAVYLCASSLWVDGTDTQYFGPGTRLTVL.